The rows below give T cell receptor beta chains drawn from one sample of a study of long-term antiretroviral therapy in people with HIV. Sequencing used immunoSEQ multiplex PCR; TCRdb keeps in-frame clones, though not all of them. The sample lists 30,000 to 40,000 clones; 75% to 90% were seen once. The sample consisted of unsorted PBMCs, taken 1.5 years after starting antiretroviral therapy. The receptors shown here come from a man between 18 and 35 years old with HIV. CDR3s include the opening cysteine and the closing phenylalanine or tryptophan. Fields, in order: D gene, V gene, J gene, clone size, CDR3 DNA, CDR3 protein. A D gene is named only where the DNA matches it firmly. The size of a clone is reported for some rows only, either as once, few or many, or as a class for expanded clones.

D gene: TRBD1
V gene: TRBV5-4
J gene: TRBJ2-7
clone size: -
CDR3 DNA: TGTGCCAGCAGCCCGCTCCGGACAGGGTTATTAAGTGGGTCCTACGAGCAGTACTTC
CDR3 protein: CASSPLRTGLLSGSYEQYF

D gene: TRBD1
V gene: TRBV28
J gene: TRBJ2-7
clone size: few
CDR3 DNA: TGTGCCAGCAGTCCCCAGGGACAGACATACGAGCAGTACTTC
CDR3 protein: CASSPQGQTYEQYF

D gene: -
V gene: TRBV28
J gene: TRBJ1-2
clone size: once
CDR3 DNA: TGTGCCAGCAGTTCGACAGGCTCCGGCTATGGCTACACCTTC
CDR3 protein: CASSSTGSGYGYTF

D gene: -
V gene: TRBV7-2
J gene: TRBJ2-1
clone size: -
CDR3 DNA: TGTGCCAGCAGCTCATGGACTGGCAATGAGCAGTTCTTC
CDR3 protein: CASSSWTGNEQFF

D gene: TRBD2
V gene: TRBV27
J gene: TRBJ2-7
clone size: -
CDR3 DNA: TGTGCCAGCACCCCGGGGACTAGGGCGTACGAGCAGTACTTC
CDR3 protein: CASTPGTRAYEQYF

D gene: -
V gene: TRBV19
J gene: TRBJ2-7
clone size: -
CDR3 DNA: TGTGCCAGTAGTATCTCTCTGGACAGCTACGAGCAGTACTTC
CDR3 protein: CASSISLDSYEQYF

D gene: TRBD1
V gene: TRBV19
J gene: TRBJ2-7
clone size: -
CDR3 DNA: TGTGCCAGTAGTCCGGGACAGGAGTACGAGCAGTACTTC
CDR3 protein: CASSPGQEYEQYF

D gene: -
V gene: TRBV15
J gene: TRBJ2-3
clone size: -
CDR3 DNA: TGTGCCACCAGCACTCAGACGGATACGCAGTATTTT
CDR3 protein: CATSTQTDTQYF

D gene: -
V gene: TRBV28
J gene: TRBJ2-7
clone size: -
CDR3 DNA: TGTGCCAGCAGTTTATATGGTGATGCGCAGTACTTC
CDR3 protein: CASSLYGDAQYF

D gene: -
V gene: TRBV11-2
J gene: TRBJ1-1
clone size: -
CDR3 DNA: TGTGCCAGCAGCTTAAAACCCGGTGAGGGGGAAGCTTTCTTT
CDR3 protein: CASSLKPGEGEAFF

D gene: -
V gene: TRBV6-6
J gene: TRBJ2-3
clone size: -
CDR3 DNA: TGTGCCAGCAGTTACTCGAAGGGCATCACAGATACGCAGTATTTT
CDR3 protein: CASSYSKGITDTQYF

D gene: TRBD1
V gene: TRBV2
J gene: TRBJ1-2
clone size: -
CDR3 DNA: TGTGCCAGCAGGGAACCGGGACAGGGGTTCTATGGCTACACCTTC
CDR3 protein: CASREPGQGFYGYTF

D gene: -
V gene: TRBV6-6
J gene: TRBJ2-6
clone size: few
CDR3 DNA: TGTGCCAGCACGACGACCGGGGCTGGGGCCAACGTCCTGACTTTC
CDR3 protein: CASTTTGAGANVLTF

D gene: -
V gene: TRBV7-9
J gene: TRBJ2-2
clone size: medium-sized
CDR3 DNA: TGTGCCAGCAGCCCCGGACGGACCGGGGAGCTGTTTTTT
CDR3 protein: CASSPGRTGELFF

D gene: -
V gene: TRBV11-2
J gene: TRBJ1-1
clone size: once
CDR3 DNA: TGTGCCAGCAGCCCGTCGGGATACACTGAAGCTTTCTTT
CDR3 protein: CASSPSGYTEAFF

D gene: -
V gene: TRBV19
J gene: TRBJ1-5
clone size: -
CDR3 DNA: TGTGCCAGTAGTATGTTGGGCCAGCCCCAGCATTTT
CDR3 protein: CASSMLGQPQHF

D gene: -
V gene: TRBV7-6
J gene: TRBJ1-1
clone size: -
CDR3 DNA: TGTGCCAGCAGCAAAACACCGAACACTGAAGCTTTCTTT
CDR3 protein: CASSKTPNTEAFF

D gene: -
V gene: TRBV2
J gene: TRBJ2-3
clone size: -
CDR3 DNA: TGTGCCACCGAGACAGTTGCCCTTAGGGGTTCCACGAGTACGCAGTATTTT
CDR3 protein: CATETVALRGSTSTQYF

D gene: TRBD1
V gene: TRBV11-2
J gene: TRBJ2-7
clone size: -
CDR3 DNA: TGTGCCAGCAGCTTAACCTGGACAGGCCCATTAGAGCAGTACTTC
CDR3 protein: CASSLTWTGPLEQYF

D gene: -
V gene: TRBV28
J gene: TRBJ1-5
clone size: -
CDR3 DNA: TGTGCCAGCAGCTACTTGGGCCGAAGGAACAATCAGCCCCAGCATTTT
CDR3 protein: CASSYLGRRNNQPQHF

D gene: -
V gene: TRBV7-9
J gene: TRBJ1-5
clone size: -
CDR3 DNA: TGTGCCAGCAGCTTAGTTGGTCAGCCCCAGCATTTT
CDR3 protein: CASSLVGQPQHF

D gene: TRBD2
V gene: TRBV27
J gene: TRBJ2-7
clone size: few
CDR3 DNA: TGTGCCAGCAGTCCCGGGACTAGCGCGTCCTACGAGCAGTACTTC
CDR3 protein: CASSPGTSASYEQYF

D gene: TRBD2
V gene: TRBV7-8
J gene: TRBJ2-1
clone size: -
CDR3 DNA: TGTGCCAGCAGCATACTAGCGGGTAGCTCCTACAATGAGCAGTTCTTC
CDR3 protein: CASSILAGSSYNEQFF

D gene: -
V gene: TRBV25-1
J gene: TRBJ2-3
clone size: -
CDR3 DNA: TGTGCCACCTCCGGGCGCACAGATACGCAGTATTTT
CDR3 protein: CATSGRTDTQYF

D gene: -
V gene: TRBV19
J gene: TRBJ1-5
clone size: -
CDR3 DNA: TGTGCCATCGGACGGGTCAATCAGCCCCAGCATTTT
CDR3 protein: CAIGRVNQPQHF

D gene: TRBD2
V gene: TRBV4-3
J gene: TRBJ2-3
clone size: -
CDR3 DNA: TGCGCCAGCAGCCTCCTAGCGGGGCTCACAGATACGCAGTATTTT
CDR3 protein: CASSLLAGLTDTQYF

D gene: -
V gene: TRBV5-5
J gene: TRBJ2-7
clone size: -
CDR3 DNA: TGTGCCAGCAGCTTGACAGACGAGCAGTACTTC
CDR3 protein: CASSLTDEQYF

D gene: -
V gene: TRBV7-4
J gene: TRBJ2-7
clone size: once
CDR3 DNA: TGTGCCAGCAGCTTAGGGACGGAACCGGGACCCAGGGCATCCGAGCAGTACTTC
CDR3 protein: CASSLGTEPGPRASEQYF

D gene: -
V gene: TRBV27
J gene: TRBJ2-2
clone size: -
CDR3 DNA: TGTGCCAGCAGTGAACGGGGGGCGACCGGGGAGCTGTTTTTT
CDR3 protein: CASSERGATGELFF

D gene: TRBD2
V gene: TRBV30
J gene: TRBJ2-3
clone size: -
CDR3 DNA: TGTGCCTGGAGCGGGGGGGGCAGATGGGCAGATACGCAGTATTTT
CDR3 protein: CAWSGGGRWADTQYF

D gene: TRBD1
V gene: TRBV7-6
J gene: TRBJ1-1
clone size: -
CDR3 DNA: TGTGCCAGCAGCTTAGCCCGGACAGGGACCGAAGAAGCTTTCTTT
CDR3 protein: CASSLARTGTEEAFF

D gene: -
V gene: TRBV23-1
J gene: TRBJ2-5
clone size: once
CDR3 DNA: TGCGCCAGCAGTCTACGAGTTCAGGGCGAGACCCAGTACTTC
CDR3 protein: CASSLRVQGETQYF

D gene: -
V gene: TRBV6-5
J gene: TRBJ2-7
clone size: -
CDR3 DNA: TGTGCCAGCAGTGCGGCCGCGGGATCTCACTACGAGCAGTACTTC
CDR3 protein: CASSAAAGSHYEQYF

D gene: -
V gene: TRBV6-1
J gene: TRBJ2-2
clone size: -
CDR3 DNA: TGTGCCAGCAGTGTACGAGTAAACACCGGGGAGCTGTTTTTT
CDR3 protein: CASSVRVNTGELFF

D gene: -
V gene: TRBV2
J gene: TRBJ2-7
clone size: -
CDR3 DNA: TGTGCCAGCAGTGGGGAAGGGGGCTCCTACGAGCAGTACTTC
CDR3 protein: CASSGEGGSYEQYF

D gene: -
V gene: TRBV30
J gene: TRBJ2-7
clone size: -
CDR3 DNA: TGTGCCTGGAGTGTTGAGGCGTGGGGGCGGTCCGAGCAGTACTTC
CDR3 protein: CAWSVEAWGRSEQYF

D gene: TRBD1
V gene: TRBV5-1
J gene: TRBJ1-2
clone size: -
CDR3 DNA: TGCGCCAGCAGCTTACAGGGGAATGGCTACACCTTC
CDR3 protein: CASSLQGNGYTF

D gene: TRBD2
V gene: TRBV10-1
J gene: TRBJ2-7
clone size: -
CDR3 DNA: TGCGCCAGCAGTAGAGCGGGAGGGTTCTACGAGCAGTACTTC
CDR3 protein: CASSRAGGFYEQYF

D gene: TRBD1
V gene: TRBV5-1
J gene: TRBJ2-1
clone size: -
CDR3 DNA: TGCGCCAGCAGCCAGTACAGGGGGCAAGGCTACAATGAGCAGTTCTTC
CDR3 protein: CASSQYRGQGYNEQFF

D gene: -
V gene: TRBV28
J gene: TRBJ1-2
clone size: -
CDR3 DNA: TGTGCCAGCAGTCAAAGGAGTACGGCGACCGGGGGCTACACCTTC
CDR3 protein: CASSQRSTATGGYTF

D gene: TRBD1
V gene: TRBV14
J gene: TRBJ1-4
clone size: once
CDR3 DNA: TGTGCCAGCAGCCATTACAGGGGTGGTACTAATGAAAAACTGTTTTTT
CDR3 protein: CASSHYRGGTNEKLFF

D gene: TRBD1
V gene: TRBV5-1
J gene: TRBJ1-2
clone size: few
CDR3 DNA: TGCGCCAGCAGCTTACAGGGGATGGGTGGCTACACCTTC
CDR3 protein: CASSLQGMGGYTF

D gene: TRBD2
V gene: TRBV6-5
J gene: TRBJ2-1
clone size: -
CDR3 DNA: TGTGCCAGCAGTTTCGTAGCGGGAGGGTACGATGAGCAGTTCTTC
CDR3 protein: CASSFVAGGYDEQFF

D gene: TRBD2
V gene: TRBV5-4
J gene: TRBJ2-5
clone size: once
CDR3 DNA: TGTGCCAGCAGCCGACTAGCGGACCAAGAGACCCAGTACTTC
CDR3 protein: CASSRLADQETQYF

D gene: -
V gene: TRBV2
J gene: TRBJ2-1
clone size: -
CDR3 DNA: TGTGCCAGCAGTGAAATCGGGCGGTACAATGAGCAGTTCTTC
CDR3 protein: CASSEIGRYNEQFF

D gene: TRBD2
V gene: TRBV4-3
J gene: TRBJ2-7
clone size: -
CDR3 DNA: TGCGCCAGCAGCATTACTCTAGCGGGGAACTACGAGCAGTACTTC
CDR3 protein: CASSITLAGNYEQYF